This T cell receptor (beta chain) is drawn from a study of beta chain features in type 1 diabetes. V gave up 5 bases and J gave up 2 bases; unmatched junction bases: 12. This CDR3 spans 16 amino acids. Germline CDR1 SGHVS, CDR2 FQNEAQ. Sequencing targeted expressed TCRB transcripts, as all isolated RNA had been reverse transcribed. Profiling relied on immunoSEQ multiplex PCR, and the TCRdb table lists in-frame clones only, not all of them. The sample has 900,000 or so clones; roughly 15% are singletons. Of note for this clone: Antigen: not known.

Study-level points and caveats: Among all four CD4+ subsets, Type 1 diabetes patients had TCRB CDR3s that were moderately but significantly shorter.

Sequencing was carried out using naive CD4+ T cells from blood. The chain employs TRBV7-8 and TRBJ2-7; 7 bases are a match to TRBD1. This TCR was recovered from a woman aged 18-29 years in good health. CDR3: CASSREEGQWAYEQYF. CDR3 sequence (DNA): TGTGCCAGCAGCCGGGAAGAGGGACAGTGGGCCTACGAGCAGTACTTC.